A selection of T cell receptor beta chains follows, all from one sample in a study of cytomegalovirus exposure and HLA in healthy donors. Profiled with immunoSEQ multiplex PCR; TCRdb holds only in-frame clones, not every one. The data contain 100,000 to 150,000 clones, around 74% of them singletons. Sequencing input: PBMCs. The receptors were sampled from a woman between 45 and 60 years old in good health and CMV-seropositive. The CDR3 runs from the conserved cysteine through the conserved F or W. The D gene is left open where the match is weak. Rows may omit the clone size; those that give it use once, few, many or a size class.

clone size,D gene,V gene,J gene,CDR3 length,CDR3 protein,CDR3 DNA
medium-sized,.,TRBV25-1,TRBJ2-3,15,CASGVGAGHTDTQYF,TGTGCCAGCGGGGTTGGGGCGGGGCACACAGATACGCAGTATTTT
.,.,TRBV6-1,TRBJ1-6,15,CASSEAQGYNSPLHF,TGTGCCAGCAGTGAAGCGCAGGGCTATAATTCACCCCTCCACTTT
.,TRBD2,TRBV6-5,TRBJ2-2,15,CATRPGGPVSGELFF,TGTGCCACTCGACCGGGGGGGCCGGTATCCGGGGAGCTGTTTTTT
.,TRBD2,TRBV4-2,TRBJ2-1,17,CASSQVGTSVRWNEQFF,TGTGCCAGCAGCCAGGTCGGGACTAGCGTCAGGTGGAATGAGCAGTTCTTC
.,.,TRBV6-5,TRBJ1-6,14,CASSRQNYNSPLHF,TGTGCCAGCAGCCGACAGAACTATAATTCACCCCTCCACTTT
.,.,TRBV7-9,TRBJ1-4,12,CSSSSLNEKLFF,TGTTCCAGCAGCTCCCTTAATGAAAAACTGTTTTTT
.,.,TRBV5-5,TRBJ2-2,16,CASSGRVGANTGELFF,TGTGCCAGCAGCGGCAGGGTCGGAGCGAACACCGGGGAGCTGTTTTTT
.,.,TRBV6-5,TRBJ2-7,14,CASSYSSREGEQYF,TGTGCCAGCAGTTACTCGAGCCGGGAAGGCGAGCAGTACTTC
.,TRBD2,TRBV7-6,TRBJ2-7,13,CASSPGRAYEQYF,TGTGCCAGCAGCCCCGGGAGGGCCTACGAGCAGTACTTC
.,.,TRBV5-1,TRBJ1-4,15,CASSLARPTHEKLFF,TGCGCCAGCAGCTTGGCCAGGCCCACGCACGAAAAACTGTTTTTT
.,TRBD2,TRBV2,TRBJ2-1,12,CASTGRGDEQFF,TGTGCCAGCACGGGTCGGGGGGATGAGCAGTTCTTC
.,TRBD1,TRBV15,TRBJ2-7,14,CATSREGTVDEQYF,TGTGCCACCAGCAGAGAAGGGACAGTGGACGAGCAGTACTTC
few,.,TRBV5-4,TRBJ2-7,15,CASSLRAGADYEQYF,TGTGCCAGCAGCTTAAGGGCGGGGGCCGACTACGAGCAGTACTTC
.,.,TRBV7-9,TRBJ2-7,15,CSSSSLVRTIYEQYF,TGTTCCAGCAGCTCCCTGGTTAGAACTATCTACGAGCAGTACTTC
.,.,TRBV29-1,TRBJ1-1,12,CSVDAEYTEAFF,TGCAGCGTTGATGCAGAATACACTGAAGCTTTCTTT
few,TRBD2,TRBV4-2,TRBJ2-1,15,CASSQDGGAYNEQFF,TGTGCCAGCAGCCAAGATGGGGGGGCCTACAATGAGCAGTTCTTC
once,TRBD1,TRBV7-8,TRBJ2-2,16,CASSRTGGIDTGELFF,TGTGCCAGCAGCCGGACAGGGGGCATCGACACCGGGGAGCTGTTTTTT
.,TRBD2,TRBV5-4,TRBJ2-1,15,CASSLEGGGYNEQFF,TGTGCCAGCAGCCTGGAGGGCGGGGGTTACAATGAGCAGTTCTTC
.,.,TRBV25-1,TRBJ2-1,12,CASRGGFDEQFF,TGTGCCAGCAGGGGGGGTTTCGATGAGCAGTTCTTC
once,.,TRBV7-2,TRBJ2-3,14,CASSPVGVRDTQYF,TGTGCCAGCAGCCCGGTCGGGGTCCGGGATACGCAGTATTTT
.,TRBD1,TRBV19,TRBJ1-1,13,CASSIPGQVEAFF,TGTGCCAGTAGTATACCCGGACAGGTTGAAGCTTTCTTT
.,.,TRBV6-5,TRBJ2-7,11,CASSYSREQYF,TGTGCCAGCAGTTACTCTCGCGAGCAGTACTTC